The next 26 T cell receptor beta chains were all read from a single sample in a study of T cell clonality in common variable immunodeficiency. The assay was immunoSEQ multiplex PCR, and TCRdb's table has in-frame clones only and misses some. Sampling found fewer than 75,000 clones, none seen once. The sample was peripheral blood mononuclear cells. The receptor source for this set is a person aged 18 to 69 in good health.

This clone has ten or more counts. The CDR3 is cut off 3 residues early in the read; its end comes from the germline J gene. This chain uses TRBV2 with TRBJ1-2; D is undetermined. The CDR3 covers 14 residues. Germline CDR1 reads SNHLY; CDR2 reads FYNNEI. V lost 6 bases to trimming and J lost 7 bases, with 18 bases between them. The CDR3 is CASREQGPTGGYTF. The covered CDR3 bases are TGTGCCAGCAGGGAGCAAGGCCCCACGGGTGGC.

This clone was found many times. The CDR3 extends 3 residues past the end of the read, so its final part is completed from the germline J gene. This chain connects TRBV10-1 to TRBJ1-2, with TRBD1 matching over 8 bases. Germline assignment: CDR1 WNHNN and CDR2 SYGVQD (reference sequence). The CDR3 extends over 15 amino acids. The sequenced CDR3 bases are TGCGCCAGCAGTGATGGGTCAGGGGGCGTAGAGACC. Protein: CASSDGSGGVET. The full CDR3 protein is CASSDGSGGVETYTF.

In its sample, this clone was seen many times. The read falls 3 residues short of the CDR3 end, and the missing part is taken from the germline J gene. The chain employs TRBV5-1 and TRBJ2-5, with D uncertain. This CDR3 contains 13 residues. The germline V gene has CDR1 SGHRS and CDR2 YFSETQ. V lost 4 bases to trimming and J lost 5 bases, with 12 bases between them. The CDR3 loop reads CASSPQLRETQYF. The CDR3 bases that were read are TGCGCCAGCAGCCCCCAGCTGCGGGAGACC.

This clone was seen at least ten times. The read stops 3 residues short of the end of the CDR3; the missing end is completed from the germline J gene. The chain carries TRBV7-9 and TRBJ1-2; possibly TRBD1 for D (6 bases). The CDR3 has 15 amino acids. CDR1 SEHNR and CDR2 FQNEAQ come from the germline V gene (reference sequence). V was clipped by 5 bases and J by 6 bases, with 19 bases between them. CDR3 residues: CASSPQQGRSDGYTF. Partial CDR3 DNA: TGTGCCAGCAGCCCCCAACAGGGAAGGAGTGATGGC. Based on the CDR3 plus reference TRBV7-9 and TRBJ1-2, the full variable domain is DTGVSQNPRHKITKRGQNVTFRCDPISEHNRLYWYRQTLGQGPEFLTYFQNEAQLEKSRLLSDRFSAERPKGSFSTLEIQRTEQGDSAMYLCASSPQQGRSDGYTFGSGTRLTVV.

This clone has a count of ten or more. This CDR3 is CSAMSGTGVTEAFF. The CDR3 DNA, read in part, is TGCAGTGCCATGTCCGGGACAGGGGTGACTGAA. The J gene is TRBJ1-1, the V gene TRBV20-1; 10 nucleotides agree with TRBD1. The read comes to an end 3 residues before the CDR3 does, leaving the germline J gene to fill in the end. The trim removed 6 bases at V and 5 bases at J, leaving 9 bases unmatched. Per germline, CDR1 DFQATT and CDR2 SNEGSKA (reference sequence). The CDR3 loop spans 14 amino acids.

This clone was seen at least ten times. The CDR3 protein is CASSPDNSPLHF. CDR3 bases read: TGTGCCAGTAGTCCGGATAATTCACCC. This sequence joins TRBV19 and TRBJ1-6; D is uncertain. The CDR3 goes on 3 residues after the read ends, and that part is filled in from the germline J gene. The length of the CDR3 is 12 residues. From germline, CDR1 is LNHDA and CDR2 SQIVND (reference sequence). V lost 5 bases and J 5 bases, leaving 4 bases between the germline ends.

Many counts were recorded for this clone. The DNA ends 3 residues before the CDR3 does, and the rest of the CDR3 is filled in from the germline J gene. The V gene is TRBV7-2, the J gene TRBJ2-1; 10 bases map to TRBD2. From germline, CDR1 is SGHTA and CDR2 FQGNSA. The CDR3 sequence is 15 residues long. J was trimmed by 4 bases and V by 4 bases; bases with no gene match: 4. The CDR3 bases that were read are TGTGCCAGCAGCTCCGGACTAGCGGAATACAATGAG. Encoded protein: CASSSGLAEYNE. The entire CDR3 sequence reads CASSSGLAEYNEQFF.

Many counts were recorded for this clone. Read sequence stops 3 residues before the CDR3 end, and the germline J gene provides the missing end. V gene TRBV19 combines with J gene TRBJ2-3; TRBD2 matches 8 bases. The V gene end was trimmed by 6 bases and the J gene end by 6 bases; junction bases not matched to a gene: 8. CDR1 LNHDA and CDR2 SQIVND come from the germline V gene (reference sequence). This CDR3 contains 14 residues. The sequenced CDR3 bases are TGTGCCAGTAGGGCGGGGGGCCGGTTGGATACG. Protein sequence: CASRAGGRLDT. From start to end, the CDR3 is CASRAGGRLDTQYF.

Many counts were recorded for this clone. The missing CDR3 end, 3 residues past where the read stops, is filled in from the germline J gene. The chain links TRBV6-4 to TRBJ1-6, with 7 bases fitting TRBD1. This CDR3 is built from 15 residues. Trimming cost V 3 bases and J 6 bases; bases outside gene matches: 5. Germline loops: CDR1 MRHNA, CDR2 SNTAGT. The sequenced part of the CDR3 DNA is TGTGCCAGCAGTGATCGGGACAGCCCTAATTCACCC. Encoded protein: CASSDRDSPNSP. The entire CDR3 sequence reads CASSDRDSPNSPLHF.

Worth noting for this clone: The read stops 3 residues short of the end of the CDR3; the missing end is completed from the germline J gene. This chain links TRBV18 with TRBJ1-1; no reliable D call. Germline-derived CDR1 and CDR2 are KGHSH and LQKENI. This CDR3 comprises 16 residues. The ends were cut back, 3 bases at V and 7 bases at J, with 21 bases in the middle. The sequenced CDR3 bases are TGTGCCAGCTCACCTACCAATAGGGTGGATAAAGGTGAA. This encodes CASSPTNRVDKGE. The complete CDR3 reads CASSPTNRVDKGEAFF.

This clone was seen many times. The read halts 3 residues ahead of the CDR3 end, with the missing end drawn from the germline J gene. J is TRBJ1-4 and V is TRBV19; weak D call: TRBD1 (6 bases). The germline gives CDR1 LNHDA, CDR2 SQIVND (reference sequence). This CDR3 has 15 residues. The germline V and J ends were trimmed by 1 base and 3 bases, with 9 bases remaining between them. This CDR3 reads CASSIAGAANEKLFF. The part of the CDR3 DNA that was read is TGTGCCAGTAGTATAGCAGGGGCAGCTAATGAAAAA.

There are many counts of this clone. The read halts 3 residues ahead of the CDR3 end, with the missing end drawn from the germline J gene. The chain employs TRBV19 and TRBJ2-2; 12 nucleotides match TRBD2. Germline trimming cut 3 bases from V and 0 bases from J; bases unmatched to any gene: 5. This CDR3 has 18 amino acids. From germline, CDR1 is LNHDA and CDR2 SQIVND (reference sequence). The sequenced CDR3 bases are TGTGCCAGTAGTATGAGACTAGCGGGGGCCTCGAACACCGGGGAG. Encoded protein: CASSMRLAGASNTGE. The CDR3, in full, reads CASSMRLAGASNTGELFF.

This clone was counted many times. Coverage ceases 3 residues before the CDR3 finishes, and the germline J gene fills in the end. The gene calls are TRBV4-1 and TRBJ1-5; 7 bases line up with TRBD1. The CDR3 has 15 amino acids. After removal of 4 bases from V and 0 bases from J, the junction contained 3 bases not matched to a gene. Germline CDR1 MGHRA, CDR2 YSYEKL. The CDR3 protein is CASSLGQASNQPQHF. CDR3 DNA, as far as it was read: TGCGCCAGCAGCCTAGGACAGGCTAGCAATCAGCCC.

In its sample, this clone was seen many times. The DNA ends 3 residues before the CDR3 does, and the rest of the CDR3 is filled in from the germline J gene. The rearrangement uses TRBV11-2 and TRBJ2-7, with TRBD2 matching over 7 bases. Germline trimming cut 6 bases from V and 5 bases from J; bases unmatched to any gene: 7. The CDR3 is 13 amino acids. Germline CDR1 SGHAT, CDR2 FQNNGV. The CDR3 sequence is CASRVAGRDEQYF. CDR3 DNA (partial): TGTGCCAGCAGGGTCGCGGGGAGGGACGAG.

The table lists this clone with many counts. Read coverage stops 3 residues before the CDR3 terminus; the germline J gene supplies the remainder. The V and J genes are TRBV20-1 and TRBJ2-5, with D unclear. The CDR3 consists of 11 residues. Trimming cost V 0 bases and J 5 bases, with 4 bases left between them. Germline V gene data show CDR1 as DFQATT and CDR2 as SNEGSKA (reference sequence). The covered CDR3 bases are TGCAGTGCTAGAGATCATGAGACC. Its protein is CSARDHET. The full CDR3 protein reads CSARDHETQYF.

In its sample, this clone was seen many times. The read ends 3 residues before the CDR3 terminus; that terminus is restored from the germline J gene. The chain carries TRBV19 and TRBJ1-3; weak D call: TRBD1 (6 bases). This CDR3 contains 14 residues. Germline values: CDR1 LNHDA, CDR2 SQIVND (reference sequence). V was trimmed by 8 bases and J by 1 base, leaving 12 bases between them. The CDR3 sequence is CASSQGISGNTIYF. CDR3 DNA (partial): TGTGCCAGTTCACAGGGAATATCTGGAAACACC. Drawing the rest from reference TRBV19 and TRBJ1-3, the complete variable domain is DGGITQSPKYLFRKEGQNVTLSCEQNLNHDAMYWYRQDPGQGLRLIYYSQIVNDFQKGDIAEGYSVSREKKESFPLTVTSAQKNPTAFYLCASSQGISGNTIYFGEGSWLTVV.

In regard to this clone: The CDR3 end is not reached by the read, which stops 3 residues before it; the germline J gene fills it in. The gene calls are TRBV19 and TRBJ1-2, with D possibly matching TRBD1 (5 bases). The CDR3 is made up of 13 amino acids. Trimming removed 3 bases at V and 6 bases at J, with 11 bases between. Looked up from germline, CDR1 is LNHDA and CDR2 is SQIVND (reference sequence). CDR3 protein: CASSIRQGNGYTF. Incomplete CDR3 DNA: TGTGCCAGTAGTATTAGGCAGGGAAATGGC. The full variable domain, completed using reference TRBV19 and TRBJ1-2, is DGGITQSPKYLFRKEGQNVTLSCEQNLNHDAMYWYRQDPGQGLRLIYYSQIVNDFQKGDIAEGYSVSREKKESFPLTVTSAQKNPTAFYLCASSIRQGNGYTFGSGTRLTVV.

The CDR3 sequence is CASSSSTGGSYEQYF. CDR3 DNA (partial): TGTGCCAGCAGCTCTTCGACAGGGGGCTCCTACGAG. The V and J genes are TRBV5-4 and TRBJ2-7; 9 bases match TRBD1. The read terminates 3 residues before the CDR3 end, so the remaining end is supplied by the germline J gene. The CDR3 extends over 15 amino acids. The germline V gene encodes CDR1 SGHNT and CDR2 YYREEE (reference sequence). The ends lost 3 bases at V and 0 bases at J; junction bases unmatched: 4. Combining the CDR3 with reference TRBV5-4 and TRBJ2-7 gives the whole variable domain ETGVTQSPTHLIKTRGQQVTLRCSSQSGHNTVSWYQQALGQGPQFIFQYYREEENGRGNFPPRFSGLQFPNYSSELNVNALELDDSALYLCASSSSTGGSYEQYFGPGTRLTVT.

There are many counts of this clone. Coverage ceases 3 residues before the CDR3 finishes, and the germline J gene fills in the end. The chain has TRBV19 and TRBJ1-6; 12 bases match TRBD1. Germline V gene lookup returns CDR1 LNHDA and CDR2 SQIVND (reference sequence). V lost 4 bases, J lost 7 bases, and 5 bases stayed unmatched. The CDR3 has 16 residues. Incomplete CDR3 DNA: TGTGCCAGTAGTACCCTGGGACAGGGGGCGAATTCACCC. It translates to CASSTLGQGANSP. The full CDR3 protein is CASSTLGQGANSPLHF.

Of note for this clone: Sequencing ends 3 residues short of the CDR3 end; the germline J gene provides the rest. V is TRBV11-1 and J is TRBJ2-7, with 9 positions matching TRBD1. Germline V gene data show CDR1 as SGHAT and CDR2 as FQDESV (reference sequence). The ends lost 6 bases at V and 4 bases at J; junction bases unmatched: 10. The CDR3 extends over 15 amino acids. The sequenced CDR3 bases are TGTGCCAGCAGTCCCCACAGGGGGCTCTCTTACGAG. Translation gives CASSPHRGLSYE. In full, the CDR3 is CASSPHRGLSYEQYF.

Many counts were recorded for this clone. With the read ending 3 residues before the CDR3 end, the germline J gene is used to fill in that end. The genes are TRBV6-1 and TRBJ1-6, with TRBD1 identical over 12 bases. The CDR3 extends over 15 amino acids. Germline V lookup: CDR1 MNHNS, CDR2 SASEGT. With 4 bases clipped from V and 8 bases from J, the junction kept 3 bases outside the gene matches. CDR3 protein: CASSGDRGLYSPLHF. Partial CDR3 DNA: TGTGCCAGCAGTGGGGACAGGGGGCTGTATTCACCC.

This clone was picked up many times. The CDR3 is cut off 3 residues early in the read; its end comes from the germline J gene. The chain is built from TRBV12-3 or TRBV12-4 and TRBJ2-5; D call uncertain. V was pared by 3 bases and J by 5 bases, with 4 bases between. CDR3 size: 11 residues. CDR3 bases read: TGTGCCAGCAGTTTCGGGGAGACC. It yields the protein CASSFGET. The entire CDR3 reads CASSFGETQYF.

This clone was recorded at least ten times. The CDR3 is cut off 3 residues early in the read; its end comes from the germline J gene. The gene calls are TRBV12-3 or TRBV12-4 and TRBJ2-1, with D perhaps matching TRBD2 (6 bases). The ends were cut back, 7 bases at V and 3 bases at J, with 10 bases in the middle. There are 13 residues in the CDR3. Incomplete CDR3 DNA: TGTGCCAGCACCACGGGGGTCTACAATGAG. Its protein product is CASTTGVYNE. The whole CDR3 sequence is CASTTGVYNEQFF.

This clone occurred many times. The CDR3 sequence: CASSVRTGVYGYTF. CDR3 DNA (partial): TGTGCCAGCAGCGTAAGGACAGGGGTCTATGGC. The chain employs TRBV5-4 and TRBJ1-2; 9 bases are shared with TRBD1. The read terminates 3 residues before the CDR3 end, so the remaining end is supplied by the germline J gene. V lost 4 bases to trimming and J lost 4 bases; unmatched junction nucleotides: 5. CDR3 length: 14 residues. Germline V lookup: CDR1 SGHNT, CDR2 YYREEE (reference sequence).

This clone was recorded at least ten times. The read falls 3 residues short of the CDR3 end, and the missing part is taken from the germline J gene. V and J are TRBV12-3 or TRBV12-4 and TRBJ2-1, with 9 bases that match TRBD2. With 6 bases clipped from V and 8 bases from J, the junction kept 11 bases outside the gene matches. The CDR3 spans 15 residues. The CDR3 reads CASSRTSGPGDEQFF. CDR3 bases read: TGTGCCAGCAGCCGAACTAGCGGGCCAGGGGATGAG.

This clone was detected many times. The DNA ends 3 residues before the CDR3 does, and the rest of the CDR3 is filled in from the germline J gene. This sequence joins TRBV20-1 and TRBJ2-2, with 10 nucleotides matching TRBD2. The CDR3 is 16 residues long. Germline V lookup: CDR1 DFQATT, CDR2 SNEGSKA (reference sequence). V trimming: 2 bases; J trimming: 2 bases; junction bases outside the gene matches: 5. Partial CDR3 DNA: TGCAGTGCTAGAACCTGGACTAGCGGAAACACCGGGGAG. Its translation: CSARTWTSGNTGE. The entire CDR3 is CSARTWTSGNTGELFF.